This passage covers 14 T cell receptor beta chains from one sample sequenced in a study of Graves' ophthalmopathy and Graves' hyperthyroidism. Beta-chain TCR CDR3 regions were amplified from RNA transcripts. Second-round multiplex PCR followed a first-round RT-PCR using HTBI primers. TCRdb re-called the multiplex PCR reads through MiXCR, storing one row per CDR3 protein. In the table there are more than 1,000,000 distinct CDR3 sequences, 35% to 40% of which are singletons. Material: peripheral blood or thyroid tissue (not recorded which). All receptors derive from an adult man with Graves' hyperthyroidism.

CDR3 region: CASSQDWGDRASYEQYF. CDR3 DNA sequence: TGCGCCAGCAGCCAAGATTGGGGGGACAGGGCCTCCTACGAGCAGTACTTC. J is TRBJ2-7 and V is TRBV4-3, with TRBD1 matching 9 bases. J lost 0 bases, V lost 0 bases, and 6 bases had no gene match. Germline V gene lookup returns CDR1 LGHNA and CDR2 YSLEER. The CDR3 consists of 17 residues.

The CDR3 DNA reads as TGTGCCAGCAGGGGTGGACAGATGGGTCCGGGGACCCAGTACTTC. Protein: CASRGGQMGPGTQYF. The chain employs TRBV5-4 and TRBJ2-5; a possible D gene is TRBD1 (6 bases). V was clipped by 5 bases and J by 7 bases, with 21 bases between them. Germline assignment: CDR1 SGHNT and CDR2 YYREEE (reference sequence). The CDR3 loop spans 15 amino acids.

On this clonotype: A much larger clonotype is one base distant, so this may be a read error. This rearrangement joins TRBV7-3 to TRBJ1-6, with D uncertain. Trimming took off 4 bases at V and 15 bases at J, with 19 bases between the two ends. The CDR3 length is 14 residues. The germline gives CDR1 SGHTA, CDR2 FQGTGA. The CDR3 nucleotides read TGTGCCAGCAGCTCCAGGCCGGGCCCCAGGCTCCTCCACTTT. It is translated as CASSSRPGPRLLHF. The entire variable domain, with the rest obtained from reference TRBV7-3 and TRBJ1-6, is as follows: GAGVSQTPSNKVTEKGKYVELRCDPISGHTALYWYRQSLGQGPEFLIYFQGTGAADDSGLPNDRFFAVRPEGSVSTLKIQRTERGDSAVYLCASSSRPGPRLLHFGNGTRLTVT.

The rearrangement uses TRBV20-1 and TRBJ2-2; D is unresolved. The length of the CDR3 is 15 residues. CDR1 is DFQATT, CDR2 SNEGSKA, per germline (reference sequence). Trimming removed 2 bases from V and 2 bases from J, with 12 bases in between. CDR3 sequence reads: CSARKSAANTGELFF. As DNA, the CDR3 is TGCAGTGCTAGAAAGTCGGCAGCAAACACCGGGGAGCTGTTTTTT.

This clonotype was observed a few times. The chain couples TRBV30 to TRBJ2-6; 9 nucleotides align to TRBD1. The germline CDR1 and CDR2 sequences are GTSNPN and SVGIG (reference sequence). Unmatched junction bases numbered 5, after V lost 1 base and J lost 4 bases. The CDR3 contains 16 residues. CDR3 DNA sequence: TGTGCCTGGAGTGGTGGACAGGGGTCCGGGGCCAACGTCCTGACTTTC. Residues: CAWSGGQGSGANVLTF.

Of note for this clonotype: Germline and junction disagree at one end, which may indicate a read error. DNA for the CDR3: TGTGCTAGCAGCCCAGGGAGACAGGTTGTGGGAGAGACCCAGTACTTC. Encoded protein: CASSPGRQVVGETQYF. This chain uses TRBV7-7 with TRBJ2-5, with D possibly matching TRBD1 (6 bases). The length of the CDR3 is 16 residues. Germline loops: CDR1 SSHAT, CDR2 FNYEAQ (reference sequence).

The sample holds one count of this clonotype. CDR3 amino acids: CSVGQGRDYGYTF. The CDR3 DNA reads as TGCAGCGTTGGTCAGGGGCGAGACTATGGCTACACCTTC. V usage is TRBV29-1 and J usage is TRBJ1-2, with a weak D call TRBD1 (6 bases). The CDR3 has 13 amino acids. CDR1 is SQVTM, CDR2 ANQGSEA, per germline. The V gene lost 4 bases and the J gene lost 3 bases, with 12 bases spanning the gap. The variable domain in full, with the rest retrieved from reference TRBV29-1 and TRBJ1-2, is SAVISQKPSRDICQRGTSLTIQCQVDSQVTMMFWYRQQPGQSLTLIATANQGSEATYESGFVIDKFPISRPNLTFSTLTVSNMSPEDSSIYLCSVGQGRDYGYTFGSGTRLTVV.

This clonotype was observed at least ten times. The chain joins TRBV7-2 to TRBJ1-1; D not resolved. V was trimmed by 3 bases and J by 6 bases, leaving 11 bases between them. This CDR3 contains 13 residues. Germline V gene data show CDR1 as SGHTA and CDR2 as FQGNSA. This CDR3 is CASSFSGRAEAFF. CDR3 nucleotides: TGTGCCAGCAGCTTCTCGGGTCGTGCTGAAGCTTTCTTT.

This clonotype has only one observation. The junction departs from germline at one end; a sequencing error may be responsible. The chain uses TRBV10-3 and TRBJ1-3; weak D call: TRBD1 (6 bases). Germline V gene data show CDR1 as ENHRY and CDR2 as SYGVKD. The CDR3 contains 16 residues. CDR3 sequence reads: CASSPDSTTSGNTIYF. CDR3 nucleotides: TGTGCCAGCAGTCCGGACAGCACCACCTCTGGAAACACCATATATTTT.

This clonotype was counted only a few times. The rearrangement links TRBV12-3 or TRBV12-4 to TRBJ2-7; TRBD2 aligns across 7 bases. The CDR3 covers 13 residues. The junction had 8 bases not matched to a gene; V was cut back by 8 bases and J by 4 bases. DNA of the CDR3: TGTGCCAGCGGGAGACTAGCCGGGTACGAGCAGTACTTC. Its translation is CASGRLAGYEQYF.

In this sample, this clonotype turned up many times. V and J are TRBV20-1 and TRBJ1-1, with a tentative D call TRBD1 (6 bases). The V gene's germline CDR1 is DFQATT and CDR2 SNEGSKA (reference sequence). This CDR3 spans 12 amino acids. The germline V and J ends were trimmed by 1 base and 6 bases, with 9 bases remaining between them. The CDR3 protein is CSARVQGPEAFF. The DNA of the CDR3 is TGCAGTGCTAGAGTGCAGGGGCCTGAAGCTTTCTTT.

The V and J genes are TRBV7-8 and TRBJ2-7; no firm D call. CDR3 length equals 14 residues. With 2 bases removed from V and 3 bases from J, the gap between germline ends came to 11 bases. The germline gives CDR1 SGHVS, CDR2 FQNEAQ. The CDR3 bases are TGTGCCAGCAGCTTATTCGCCCCCAACTACGAGCAGTACTTC. It specifies CASSLFAPNYEQYF.

Comment on this clonotype: This may be a read error, as it is one base from a much larger clone. The CDR3 ends on some other residue instead of the conserved phenylalanine or tryptophan, so this is likely a read error. The chain joins TRBV14 to TRBJ1-1; no clear D gene. Germline loops: CDR1 SGHDN, CDR2 FVKESK. The CDR3 extends over 13 amino acids. Trimming left V 0 bases short and J 5 bases short, with 7 bases between. This chain's CDR3 is CASSQDLYTEAFL. The CDR3 region has the DNA TGTGCCAGCAGCCAAGATCTGTATACTGAAGCTTTCCTT.

As to this clonotype: An end of the junction does not agree with germline; a read error may underlie this. The J gene is TRBJ2-5, the V gene TRBV20-1; possibly TRBD2 for D (5 bases). The CDR3 totals 14 residues. Germline V CDR1 and CDR2: DFQATT, SNEGSKA (reference sequence). The chain's CDR3 is CSARDLGRWETQCF. DNA of the CDR3: TGCAGTGCTAGAGATCTCGGCAGATGGGAGACCCAGTGCTTC.